The clone carrying this T cell receptor beta chain was detected ten times or more. The TCRbeta library was prepared with unique molecular identifiers. Each CDR3 protein is one row after TCRdb ran MiXCR on the PCR reads. The data contain 500,000 to 650,000 distinct CDR3 sequences, about an eighth of them singletons. These data belong to a study of T-cell reconstitution after alpha-beta-depleted transplantation in children. V lost 0 bases and J 4 bases, leaving 7 bases between the germline ends. There are 14 residues in the CDR3. Germline CDR1 and CDR2: MDHEN and SYDVKM. The genes are TRBV28 and TRBJ2-1; D ambiguous. Material: PBMCs, mostly from graft donor cells, obtained 360 days after TCRalphabeta/CD19-depleted stem cell transplant. This receptor was taken from a male patient under 18 who had a stem cell transplant for acute myeloid leukemia, so the T cells may come from the graft donor. The CDR3, as DNA: TGTGCCAGCAGTTTATGGGCTTCTTACAATGAGCAGTTCTTC. Protein: CASSLWASYNEQFF.